Shown below are 10 T cell receptor beta chains from a single sample sequenced in a study of shared clonotypes between healthy human individuals. Naive CD8 populations comprised CD45RO-negative cells positively selected for CCR7, excluding terminally differentiated effector memory CD45RA+ cells. Some clones are missing from TCRdb's copy, which holds only in-frame ones; the method was immunoSEQ multiplex PCR. The table shows roughly 590,000 clones, with around 95% occurring only once. Sequenced sample: naive CD8+ T cells sorted from blood. These receptors came from a young woman in good health.

The chain recombines TRBV7-6 with TRBJ2-7; D is perhaps TRBD1 (5 bases). Trimming pared 2 bases from V and 6 bases from J, leaving 11 bases between. This CDR3 spans 13 amino acids. Germline values: CDR1 SGHVS, CDR2 FNYEAQ. The CDR3 sequence is CASSLSGAGEQYF. The CDR3 DNA sequence: TGTGCCAGCAGCTTAAGTGGGGCTGGCGAGCAGTACTTC.

The chain is built from TRBV10-1 and TRBJ2-7; TRBD2 matches 7 bases. The germline CDR1 and CDR2 sequences are WNHNN and SYGVQD (reference sequence). The CDR3 is made up of 13 amino acids. Trimming took 4 bases from V and 7 from J; bases not matched to a gene: 7. The CDR3 region is CASSGLAESEQYF. DNA of the CDR3: TGCGCCAGCAGTGGGCTAGCGGAGTCGGAGCAGTACTTC.

V usage is TRBV11-2 and J usage is TRBJ2-5; weak D call: TRBD2 (5 bases). V shed 2 bases and J shed 5 bases, with 12 bases lying between them. The CDR3 covers 14 residues. Germline lookup yields CDR1 SGHAT and CDR2 FQNNGV. The CDR3 region has the DNA TGTGCCAGCAGCTTATTAAGAGGGTGGGAGACCCAGTACTTC. Its protein product is CASSLLRGWETQYF.

The chain employs TRBV19 and TRBJ1-5; D call uncertain. The germline V gene has CDR1 LNHDA and CDR2 SQIVND (reference sequence). V lost 0 bases to trimming and J lost 4 bases, with 4 bases between them. There are 13 residues in the CDR3. DNA for the CDR3: TGTGCCAGTAGTATAGAGGGGAATCAGCCCCAGCATTTT. Protein sequence: CASSIEGNQPQHF. Combining the CDR3 with reference TRBV19 and TRBJ1-5 gives the whole variable domain DGGITQSPKYLFRKEGQNVTLSCEQNLNHDAMYWYRQDPGQGLRLIYYSQIVNDFQKGDIAEGYSVSREKKESFPLTVTSAQKNPTAFYLCASSIEGNQPQHFGDGTRLSIL.

The chain uses TRBV5-6 and TRBJ2-1, with a possible D match to TRBD1 (6 bases). Germline CDR1 is SGHDT and CDR2 is YYEEEE. CDR3 length: 14 amino acids. Trimming left V 7 bases short and J 8 bases short, with 19 bases between. This chain's CDR3 is CASQIGDIAHEQFF. CDR3 DNA sequence: TGTGCCAGCCAGATCGGGGACATCGCCCATGAGCAGTTCTTC.

As for this clone: Other nucleotide sequences from this sample produce the same CDR3. This chain uses TRBV11-1 with TRBJ2-7; D uncertain. V was cut by 5 bases and J by 4 bases, with 9 bases left in between. CDR3 length equals 12 residues. The germline gives CDR1 SGHAT, CDR2 FQDESV (reference sequence). As DNA, the CDR3 is TGTGCCAGCAGCCCGAATTCTTACGAGCAGTACTTC. Protein product: CASSPNSYEQYF.

This clone has a single count. The gene calls are TRBV27 and TRBJ2-3; 7 bases line up with TRBD2. Germline V gene sequence: CDR1 MNHEY, CDR2 SMNVEV (reference sequence). CDR3 size: 11 residues. After removal of 4 bases from V and 11 bases from J, the junction contained 3 bases not matched to a gene. The CDR3 reads CASSWGTMQYF. Written as DNA, the CDR3 is TGTGCCAGCAGTTGGGGGACTATGCAGTATTTT.

As concerns this clone: Its ends do not fully match the called genes, so a read error is possible. This chain connects TRBV6-5 to TRBJ2-7, with D maybe TRBD2 (6 bases). CDR3 length equals 15 residues. Germline CDR1 MNHEY, CDR2 SVGAGI. This CDR3 reads CASSNSWPGAYEQYF. CDR3 nucleotides: TGTGCCAGCAGTAACTCGTGGCCGGGAGCGTACGAGCAGTACTTC.

The rearrangement links TRBV27 to TRBJ2-5; D gene unclear. The DNA end lines up better with TRBJ2-7; the J call may be wrong. The CDR3 sequence is 16 residues long. In germline, CDR1 is MNHEY, CDR2 SMNVEV (reference sequence). The CDR3 loop reads CASSSTVYRHDYEQYF. CDR3 nucleotides: TGTGCCAGCAGTTCGACTGTTTACCGTCATGACTACGAGCAGTACTTC.

Worth noting for this clone: This specimen includes other DNA sequences encoding the same CDR3. This chain links TRBV7-9 with TRBJ1-1; D is ambiguous. The germline V gene has CDR1 SEHNR and CDR2 FQNEAQ (reference sequence). This CDR3 is 12 amino acids long. V lost 4 bases to trimming and J lost 1 base, with 4 bases between them. This chain's CDR3 is CASSWGNTEAFF. CDR3 DNA: TGTGCCAGCAGCTGGGGGAACACTGAAGCTTTCTTT.